One sample yielded the 26 T cell receptor beta chains listed below, sequenced in a study of cytomegalovirus exposure and HLA in healthy donors. PCR used 60 Vbeta primers and 13 Jbeta primers. TCRdb's table, derived via immunoSEQ multiplex PCR, lists solely in-frame clones and lacks some. The repertoire holds 130,000 to 150,000 clones, with about 80% as singletons. What was sequenced was PBMCs. The receptors derive from a man aged 35-49 years in good health and CMV-seropositive.

The chain uses TRBV6-5 and TRBJ2-3; 8 bases agree with TRBD1. The CDR3 has 14 amino acids. From germline, CDR1 is MNHEY and CDR2 SVGAGI. V shed 8 bases, J shed 4 bases, and the junction held 8 bases outside the gene matches. The CDR3 DNA reads TGTGCCAGCTGGGACAGGAGGGTCGCAGATACGCAGTATTTT. Translated: CASWDRRVADTQYF.

In DNA form, the CDR3 reads TGTGCCAGCAGACCTATGCCGGGACAGGGTTTCCACGAGCAGTACTTC. Its translation is CASRPMPGQGFHEQYF. The chain couples TRBV11-2 to TRBJ2-7; TRBD1 matches at 9 bases. In germline, CDR1 is SGHAT, CDR2 FQNNGV. V gave up 6 bases and J gave up 5 bases; unmatched junction bases: 14. CDR3 length: 16 residues.

The chain has TRBV27 and TRBJ1-4; D ambiguous. The CDR3 has 14 residues. The V end lost 4 bases, the J end lost 3 bases, and 9 bases lay between the germline ends. Germline V lookup: CDR1 MNHEY, CDR2 SMNVEV (reference sequence). The CDR3 loop is CASSSRSSNEKLFF. The CDR3 nucleotides are TGTGCCAGCAGTTCCCGGAGTTCTAATGAAAAACTGTTTTTT.

V and J are TRBV7-6 and TRBJ2-1; D might be TRBD2 (6 bases). Germline CDR1 and CDR2: SGHVS and FNYEAQ. With 1 base removed from V and 4 bases from J, the gap between germline ends came to 14 bases. The CDR3 covers 16 residues. The CDR3 sequence: CASSLEGSGKYNEQFF. CDR3 coding DNA: TGTGCCAGCAGCTTAGAGGGTAGCGGAAAGTACAATGAGCAGTTCTTC.

The chain combines TRBV27 with TRBJ2-1, with a weak D call TRBD1 (5 bases). V was pared by 3 bases and J by 4 bases, with 19 bases between. This CDR3 comprises 17 residues. Germline V gene sequence: CDR1 MNHEY, CDR2 SMNVEV (reference sequence). The CDR3, as DNA: TGTGCCAGCAGTTTTCTTCAGACTGGGGCCCCGTACAATGAGCAGTTCTTC. It translates to CASSFLQTGAPYNEQFF.

The chain recombines TRBV9 with TRBJ1-1; D gene ambiguous. Germline CDR1 and CDR2: SGDLS and YYNGEE. The CDR3 has 13 amino acids. Trimming cost V 3 bases and J 5 bases, with 11 bases left between them. CDR3 sequence: CASSANSGTEAFF. DNA of the CDR3: TGTGCCAGCAGCGCGAATTCCGGGACTGAAGCTTTCTTT.

This chain connects TRBV6-5 to TRBJ2-1, with 7 bases that match TRBD1. V was pared by 2 bases and J by 9 bases, with 10 bases of the junction left unmatched. This CDR3 contains 15 residues. Germline V gene sequence: CDR1 MNHEY, CDR2 SVGAGI. The CDR3 coding sequence is TGTGCCAGCAGTTACCAAGCCGGGACAGCGAGTGAGCAGTTCTTC. Its translation is CASSYQAGTASEQFF.

In its sample, this clone was seen a few times. The sample holds other DNA sequences that translate to the same CDR3. The chain combines TRBV5-4 with TRBJ2-7; 9 nucleotides agree with TRBD1. This CDR3 region has 14 residues. Per the germline V gene, CDR1 is SGHNT and CDR2 is YYREEE (reference sequence). With 2 bases clipped from V and 4 bases from J, the junction kept 4 bases outside the gene matches. CDR3 in DNA: TGTGCCAGCAGCTTAGACAGGGGGACGTACGAGCAGTACTTC. It is translated as CASSLDRGTYEQYF.

The genes are TRBV4-3 and TRBJ2-2, with 14 bases fitting TRBD2. Trimming took 1 base from V and 9 from J; bases not matched to a gene: 1. This CDR3 comprises 15 residues. Germline assignment: CDR1 LGHNA and CDR2 YSLEER. The CDR3 loop is CASSQGLAGGRELFF. The CDR3 bases are TGCGCCAGCAGCCAAGGACTAGCGGGGGGGCGGGAGCTGTTTTTT.

This clone was counted a few times. The chain carries TRBV4-3 and TRBJ1-1; D unresolved. V shed 1 base and J shed 0 bases, with 9 bases lying between them. This CDR3 has 15 amino acids. Germline values: CDR1 LGHNA, CDR2 YSLEER. In DNA, the CDR3 is TGCGCCAGCAGCCAAGTGCTGCGATTGAACACTGAAGCTTTCTTT. Its protein is CASSQVLRLNTEAFF.

In this sample, this clone turned up once. The chain links TRBV27 to TRBJ1-1, with TRBD1 identical over 8 bases. From germline, CDR1 is MNHEY and CDR2 SMNVEV (reference sequence). The length of the CDR3 is 18 residues. The J segment lost 2 bases and the V segment lost 6 bases, leaving 17 bases of the junction unmatched. CDR3 sequence reads: CASSPDRGTMLRNTEAFF. DNA of the CDR3: TGTGCCAGCAGCCCAGACAGGGGAACGATGCTGAGAAACACTGAAGCTTTCTTT.

J is TRBJ2-2 and V is TRBV6-1; D might be TRBD1 (6 bases). Germline CDR1 is MNHNS and CDR2 is SASEGT. Trimming removed 2 bases at V and 6 bases at J, with 7 bases between. The CDR3 is 13 residues long. The CDR3 region has the DNA TGTGCCAGCAGTGAAAACAGGGCCGGGGAGCTGTTTTTT. As protein: CASSENRAGELFF.

The chain recombines TRBV5-1 with TRBJ2-7; possible D gene TRBD1, 6 bases. CDR1 and CDR2 (germline): SGHRS, YFSETQ. CDR3 length equals 15 residues. Trimming stripped 0 bases from V and 1 base from J, with 11 bases between. The chain's CDR3 is CASSLAPGDSYEQYF. The CDR3 bases are TGCGCCAGCAGCTTGGCCCCAGGGGATTCCTACGAGCAGTACTTC. The variable domain in full, with the rest retrieved from reference TRBV5-1 and TRBJ2-7, is KAGVTQTPRYLIKTRGQQVTLSCSPISGHRSVSWYQQTPGQGLQFLFEYFSETQRNKGNFPGRFSGRQFSNSRSEMNVSTLELGDSALYLCASSLAPGDSYEQYFGPGTRLTVT.

In its sample, this clone was seen a few times. The genes are TRBV7-3 and TRBJ2-1, with 7 bases lining up with TRBD2. V lost 1 base, J lost 8 bases, and 14 bases stayed unmatched. The CDR3 has 17 residues. Germline CDR1 reads SGHTA; CDR2 reads FQGTGA. The CDR3 spells CASSLMRLGLPEDEQFF. CDR3 sequence (DNA): TGTGCCAGCAGCTTAATGCGCCTGGGACTACCGGAAGATGAGCAGTTCTTC. The full variable domain, completed using reference TRBV7-3 and TRBJ2-1, is GAGVSQTPSNKVTEKGKYVELRCDPISGHTALYWYRQSLGQGPEFLIYFQGTGAADDSGLPNDRFFAVRPEGSVSTLKIQRTERGDSAVYLCASSLMRLGLPEDEQFFGPGTRLTVL.

The genes are TRBV13 and TRBJ2-7, with 11 bases identical to TRBD1. This CDR3 has 15 residues. J was trimmed by 4 bases and V by 5 bases; bases with no gene match: 7. Germline CDR1 PRHDT, CDR2 FYEKMQ (reference sequence). CDR3 sequence (DNA): TGTGCCAGCAGCCCCGGACAGGGGGCTTGGTACGAGCAGTACTTC. The encoded protein is CASSPGQGAWYEQYF.

V is TRBV11-3 and J is TRBJ2-5; a weak D match, TRBD1 (5 bases). The CDR3 extends over 16 amino acids. Germline values: CDR1 SGHNT, CDR2 YENEEA. V shed 5 bases and J shed 5 bases, with 21 bases lying between them. The CDR3 nucleotides read TGTGCCAGCAGCCAGGGATCCTTCGGAGCCTTGGAGACCCAGTACTTC. It specifies CASSQGSFGALETQYF.

The CDR3, as DNA: TGCAGCGTTGATACCGGTGGCTACACCTTC. This gives the protein CSVDTGGYTF. V usage is TRBV29-1 and J usage is TRBJ1-2; no clear D gene. V was pared by 3 bases and J by 7 bases, with 6 bases between. Germline V gene lookup returns CDR1 SQVTM and CDR2 ANQGSEA. This CDR3 comprises 10 residues.

The rearrangement links TRBV4-1 to TRBJ1-5, with 7 bases fitting TRBD1. Germline loops: CDR1 MGHRA, CDR2 YSYEKL. CDR3 length: 14 amino acids. V shed 3 bases and J 5 bases; nucleotides not matched to a gene: 4. CDR3 amino acids: CASSQDRWDQPQHF. DNA of the CDR3: TGCGCCAGCAGCCAGGACAGGTGGGATCAGCCCCAGCATTTT.

This chain connects TRBV9 to TRBJ1-1; 8 bases fit TRBD1. V trimming: 3 bases; J trimming: 14 bases; junction bases outside the gene matches: 15. The CDR3 runs 14 residues. CDR1 SGDLS and CDR2 YYNGEE come from the germline V gene. In DNA form, the CDR3 reads TGTGCCAGCAGCGCCGTCCCCCAACCGCAGGGGGCCTTCTTT. This sequence encodes CASSAVPQPQGAFF.

This chain connects TRBV6-5 to TRBJ2-3, with D tentatively TRBD1 (5 bases). Looked up from germline, CDR1 is MNHEY and CDR2 is SVGAGI. The CDR3 is 14 residues long. The ends were cut back, 10 bases at V and 4 bases at J, with 18 bases in the middle. The CDR3 nucleotides are TGTGCCACCAGAACACCCCTCAGGGCAGATACGCAGTATTTT. This encodes CATRTPLRADTQYF.

The chain carries TRBV7-9 and TRBJ2-3, with D tentatively TRBD1 (5 bases). The CDR3 is made up of 16 amino acids. V was trimmed by 5 bases and J by 3 bases, leaving 18 bases between them. Germline V gene lookup returns CDR1 SEHNR and CDR2 FQNEAQ (reference sequence). CDR3: CASSPSAGPATDTQYF. The CDR3 bases are TGTGCCAGCAGCCCCTCGGCAGGGCCAGCAACAGATACGCAGTATTTT. The full variable domain, completed using reference TRBV7-9 and TRBJ2-3, is DTGVSQNPRHKITKRGQNVTFRCDPISEHNRLYWYRQTLGQGPEFLTYFQNEAQLEKSRLLSDRFSAERPKGSFSTLEIQRTEQGDSAMYLCASSPSAGPATDTQYFGPGTRLTVL.

This clone appeared once. This sequence joins TRBV10-3 and TRBJ1-5, with TRBD1 matching over 12 bases. Germline CDR1 reads ENHRY; CDR2 reads SYGVKD. V dropped 10 bases and J dropped 0; count of bases not matched to a gene: 10. This CDR3 is built from 17 residues. The CDR3 reads CATRPGQGADSNQPQHF. CDR3 DNA: TGTGCCACCCGACCGGGACAGGGGGCGGATAGCAATCAGCCCCAGCATTTT.

This clone was counted only a few times. The chain combines TRBV29-1 with TRBJ2-5, with a possible D match to TRBD1 (6 bases). The CDR3 covers 12 residues. The germline V gene encodes CDR1 SQVTM and CDR2 ANQGSEA. Trimming removed 6 bases at V and 1 base at J, with 9 bases between. In DNA form, the CDR3 reads TGCAGCGTCGGACAGATCCAAGAGACCCAGTACTTC. Its protein is CSVGQIQETQYF.

The rearrangement uses TRBV13 and TRBJ1-2, with a possible D match to TRBD1 (6 bases). V was shortened by 0 bases and J by 5 bases, with 13 bases between the two germline ends. The CDR3 extends over 15 amino acids. Per the germline V gene, CDR1 is PRHDT and CDR2 is FYEKMQ (reference sequence). The CDR3 DNA reads as TGTGCCAGCAGCTTAGGCCGAGGGGGAGTATATGGCTACACCTTC. Residues: CASSLGRGGVYGYTF.

This chain joins TRBV30 and TRBJ2-7, with TRBD1 as a possible D gene (6 bases). CDR1 and CDR2 from the germline V gene are GTSNPN and SVGIG (reference sequence). The CDR3 runs to 14 residues. The V end was cut by 0 bases, the J end by 5 bases, with 14 bases between. The CDR3 spells CAWSVLSRGDEQYF. DNA for the CDR3: TGTGCCTGGAGTGTACTTTCCAGGGGCGACGAGCAGTACTTC.

The chain is built from TRBV9 and TRBJ1-5; tentatively, D is TRBD1 (5 bases). The V end was cut by 2 bases, the J end by 6 bases, with 9 bases between. The germline gives CDR1 SGDLS, CDR2 YYNGEE. The CDR3 is made up of 13 amino acids. The DNA for the CDR3 is TGTGCCAGCAGCGTCGGGGGGAGTCAGCCCCAGCATTTT. As protein: CASSVGGSQPQHF.